The sequence of this T cell receptor beta chain was determined in a study of a mutant IDH1 vaccine in newly diagnosed glioma. Study information: Patients got their first vaccination 4-6 weeks after radiotherapy alone, or with temozolomide cycles. Weeks 35 and 47 hosted visits V12 and V13, respectively.

Sample time point: week 47, end of study. It was 300 ug of mutant IDH1 20-mer peptide that made up each vaccine dose, given with topical imiquimod. CDR3 length: 21 residues. Germline lookup yields CDR1 KGHSH and CDR2 LQKENI. V was clipped by 4 bases and J by 0 bases; unmatched bases: 16. With regard to this clone: The antigen remains undetermined.

The repertoire was sequenced with immunoSEQ multiplex PCR; TCRdb's copy has only in-frame clones and lacks some. The sample has 30,000 to 35,000 clones, approximately 89% seen once. The input for sequencing was PBMCs, taken from a glioma patient whose treatment included an IDH1 peptide vaccine. The rearrangement uses TRBV18 and TRBJ2-1; 12 positions match TRBD2. This sequence originates from a man between 40 and 49 years old with glioma. This CDR3 is CASSLPGILAGGFSSYNEQFF. DNA for the CDR3: TGTGCCAGCTCACTACCCGGGATCCTAGCGGGGGGGTTCAGCTCCTACAATGAGCAGTTCTTC.